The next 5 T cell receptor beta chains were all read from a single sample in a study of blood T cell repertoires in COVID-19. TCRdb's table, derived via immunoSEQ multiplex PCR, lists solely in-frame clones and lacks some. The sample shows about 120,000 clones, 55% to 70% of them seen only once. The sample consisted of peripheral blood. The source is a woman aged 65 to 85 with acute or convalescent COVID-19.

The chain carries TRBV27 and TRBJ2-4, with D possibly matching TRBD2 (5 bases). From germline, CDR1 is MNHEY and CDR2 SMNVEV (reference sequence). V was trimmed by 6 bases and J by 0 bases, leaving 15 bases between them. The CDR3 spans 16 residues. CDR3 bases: TGTGCCAGCAGCAATATCCTGGGAGTAGCCAAAAACATTCAGTACTTC. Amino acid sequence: CASSNILGVAKNIQYF.

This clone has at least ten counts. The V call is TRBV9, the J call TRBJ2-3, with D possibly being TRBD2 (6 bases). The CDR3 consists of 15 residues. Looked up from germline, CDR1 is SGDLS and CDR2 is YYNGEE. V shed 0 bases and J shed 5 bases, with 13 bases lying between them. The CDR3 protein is CASSVVGGPQDTQYF. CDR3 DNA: TGTGCCAGCAGCGTAGTGGGGGGACCTCAAGATACGCAGTATTTT.

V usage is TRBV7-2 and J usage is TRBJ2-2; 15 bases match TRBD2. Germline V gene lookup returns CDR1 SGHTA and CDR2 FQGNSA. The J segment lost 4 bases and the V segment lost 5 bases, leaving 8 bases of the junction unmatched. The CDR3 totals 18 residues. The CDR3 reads CASSPGLAGGRGTGELFF. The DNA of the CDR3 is TGTGCCAGCAGCCCCGGACTAGCGGGGGGGCGAGGCACCGGGGAGCTGTTTTTT.

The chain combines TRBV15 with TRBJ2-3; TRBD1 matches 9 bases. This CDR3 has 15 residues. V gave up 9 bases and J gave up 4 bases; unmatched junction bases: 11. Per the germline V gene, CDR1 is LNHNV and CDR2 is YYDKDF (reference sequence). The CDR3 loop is CATAGQGISADTQYF. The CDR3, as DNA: TGTGCCACAGCCGGACAGGGGATTTCTGCAGATACGCAGTATTTT.

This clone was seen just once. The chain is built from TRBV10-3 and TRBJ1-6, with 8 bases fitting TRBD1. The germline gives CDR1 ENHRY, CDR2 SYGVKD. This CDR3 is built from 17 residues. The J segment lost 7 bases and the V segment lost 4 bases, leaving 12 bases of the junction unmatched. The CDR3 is CAISGRQGTDNNSPLHF. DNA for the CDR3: TGTGCCATCAGTGGCCGACAGGGGACAGACAACAATTCACCCCTCCACTTT.